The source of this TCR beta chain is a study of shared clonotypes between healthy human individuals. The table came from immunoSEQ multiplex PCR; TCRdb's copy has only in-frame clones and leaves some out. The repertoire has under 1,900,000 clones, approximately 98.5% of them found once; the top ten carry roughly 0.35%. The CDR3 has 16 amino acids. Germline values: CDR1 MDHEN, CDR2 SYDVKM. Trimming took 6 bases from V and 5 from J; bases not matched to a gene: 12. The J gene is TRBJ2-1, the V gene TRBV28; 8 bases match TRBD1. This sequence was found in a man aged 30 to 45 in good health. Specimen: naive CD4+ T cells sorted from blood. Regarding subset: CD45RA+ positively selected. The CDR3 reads CASSPIGTGGHNEQFF. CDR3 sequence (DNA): TGTGCCAGCAGCCCTATTGGGACAGGAGGCCACAATGAGCAGTTCTTC.